Below are 11 T cell receptor beta chains sequenced from a single sample in a study of neurological immune-mediated disorders. TCRdb re-called the 5' RACE reads with MiXCR, one entry per CDR3 protein. The sample carries more than 50,000 distinct CDR3 sequences, over 9.5% recorded once. Material for sequencing was PBMCs. Receptors were obtained from a man between 60 and 75 years old in good health.

This clonotype was counted at least ten times. The V and J genes are TRBV5-6 and TRBJ2-7; 10 bases align to TRBD1. The junction had 8 bases not matched to a gene; V was cut back by 2 bases and J by 3 bases. Per germline, CDR1 SGHDT and CDR2 YYEEEE. This CDR3 is 16 amino acids long. For the CDR3, the DNA is TGTGCCAGCAGCTTACCCCCGGGACAGGGGTTCTACGAGCAGTACTTC. Encoded protein: CASSLPPGQGFYEQYF. The whole variable domain, filled in from reference TRBV5-6 and TRBJ2-7, reads DAGVTQSPTHLIKTRGQQVTLRCSPKSGHDTVSWYQQALGQGPQFIFQYYEEEERQRGNFPDRFSGHQFPNYSSELNVNALLLGDSALYLCASSLPPGQGFYEQYFGPGTRLTVT.

Ten or more counts support this clonotype. The V call is TRBV9, the J call TRBJ2-2; 7 bases agree with TRBD1. Germline V gene sequence: CDR1 SGDLS, CDR2 YYNGEE. CDR3 length: 15 residues. Trimming cost V 3 bases and J 2 bases; bases outside gene matches: 4. The CDR3 region is CASSEGTVNTGELFF. CDR3 nucleotides: TGTGCCAGCAGCGAGGGGACAGTTAACACCGGGGAGCTGTTTTTT.

The sample holds many counts of this clonotype. The chain carries TRBV5-1 and TRBJ2-1; 15 bases agree with TRBD2. The CDR3 runs 16 residues. V was pared by 3 bases and J by 4 bases, with 2 bases of the junction left unmatched. CDR1 SGHRS and CDR2 YFSETQ come from the germline V gene. The DNA of the CDR3 is TGCGCCAGCAGCTCAGGGACTAGCGGGGGGTACAATGAGCAGTTCTTC. Its translation: CASSSGTSGGYNEQFF. Supplemented by reference TRBV5-1 and TRBJ2-1, the full variable domain reads KAGVTQTPRYLIKTRGQQVTLSCSPISGHRSVSWYQQTPGQGLQFLFEYFSETQRNKGNFPGRFSGRQFSNSRSEMNVSTLELGDSALYLCASSSGTSGGYNEQFFGPGTRLTVL.

The sample holds many counts of this clonotype. This chain connects TRBV2 to TRBJ2-3; D is unresolved. Germline CDR1 SNHLY, CDR2 FYNNEI. The V end was cut by 1 base, the J end by 6 bases, with 8 bases between. This CDR3 is 13 amino acids long. As DNA, the CDR3 is TGTGCCAGCAGTGAAGGAACGGGCGATACGCAGTATTTT. Protein sequence: CASSEGTGDTQYF. The complete variable domain, with remaining parts taken from reference TRBV2 and TRBJ2-3, reads EPEVTQTPSHQVTQMGQEVILRCVPISNHLYFYWYRQILGQKVEFLVSFYNNEISEKSEIFDDQFSVERPDGSNFTLKIRSTKLEDSAMYFCASSEGTGDTQYFGPGTRLTVL.

This clonotype appeared many times. V is TRBV6-5 and J is TRBJ1-6; TRBD1 matches at 8 bases. This CDR3 region has 16 residues. Germline-derived CDR1 and CDR2 are MNHEY and SVGAGI. V trimming: 0 bases; J trimming: 9 bases; junction bases outside the gene matches: 7. The CDR3 sequence: CASSYSGTGNGSPLHF. The CDR3 region has the DNA TGTGCCAGCAGTTACTCAGGGACAGGCAACGGTTCACCCCTCCACTTT.

This chain uses TRBV29-1 with TRBJ2-5; D uncertain. This CDR3 spans 13 amino acids. From germline, CDR1 is SQVTM and CDR2 ANQGSEA. The V end lost 7 bases, the J end lost 3 bases, and 15 bases lay between the germline ends. In DNA, the CDR3 is TGCAGCGCGGCGAGACTTCTGAAAGAGACCCAGTACTTC. Translating it yields CSAARLLKETQYF.

This clonotype was counted ten times or more. The chain combines TRBV6-5 with TRBJ1-4; no definite D call. The ends were cut back, 0 bases at V and 3 bases at J, with 5 bases in the middle. The CDR3 length is 14 residues. CDR1 MNHEY and CDR2 SVGAGI come from the germline V gene. The CDR3 is CASSYSGSNEKLFF. The CDR3 DNA sequence: TGTGCCAGCAGTTACTCCGGCTCTAATGAAAAACTGTTTTTT.

Ten or more counts support this clonotype. This chain links TRBV9 with TRBJ2-7; either TRBD1 or TRBD2 may supply D (6 bases each). The V end was cut by 4 bases, the J end by 5 bases, with 19 bases between. CDR1 and CDR2 from the germline V gene are SGDLS and YYNGEE. This CDR3 has 15 amino acids. The CDR3 here is CASSPTRGRGDEQYF. CDR3 DNA: TGTGCCAGCAGCCCCACGCGGGGCAGGGGAGACGAGCAGTACTTC.

This clonotype was counted ten times or more. This chain joins TRBV11-3 and TRBJ2-1; a weak D match, TRBD2 (7 bases). The CDR3 has 16 amino acids. The germline V gene has CDR1 SGHNT and CDR2 YENEEA. V lost 5 bases, J lost 9 bases, and 23 bases lay in between. DNA for the CDR3: TGTGCCAGCAGCCCAAGGGGGGCGGGGGAGCCGCCTGAGCAGTTCTTC. This translates into CASSPRGAGEPPEQFF.

This clonotype has a count of ten or more. The chain recombines TRBV5-1 with TRBJ1-4; possibly TRBD1 for D (5 bases). Germline loops: CDR1 SGHRS, CDR2 YFSETQ. V lost 4 bases and J lost 7, with 14 bases in between. The CDR3 sequence is 14 residues long. In nucleotides, the CDR3 is TGCGCCAGCAGCCCGACCGGGACGCGTGAAAAACTGTTTTTT. Its translation is CASSPTGTREKLFF.

This clonotype was recorded at least ten times. The rearrangement joins TRBV2 to TRBJ1-2; TRBD1 matches at 7 bases. The CDR3 has 15 amino acids. V gave up 6 bases and J gave up 4 bases; unmatched junction bases: 11. Germline CDR1 SNHLY, CDR2 FYNNEI. The CDR3 DNA sequence: TGTGCCAGCAGCGAACTGACAGGGACGCTCTATGGCTACACCTTC. Translated, it gives CASSELTGTLYGYTF. Based on the CDR3 plus reference TRBV2 and TRBJ1-2, the full variable domain is EPEVTQTPSHQVTQMGQEVILRCVPISNHLYFYWYRQILGQKVEFLVSFYNNEISEKSEIFDDQFSVERPDGSNFTLKIRSTKLEDSAMYFCASSELTGTLYGYTFGSGTRLTVV.